This TCR beta chain was identified during a study of radiation and T cells in renal cell carcinoma. This CDR3 is built from 14 residues. V shed 5 bases and J shed 9 bases, with 19 bases lying between them. Germline assignment: CDR1 SGHTA and CDR2 FQGNSA. Study findings and constraints: Top tumor clonotypes rose in blood 2 weeks post-radiation, then contracted.

To note about this clone: Its antigen is unknown.

The time point here: blood 2 weeks post-SBRT. As to treatment: 15 Gy SBRT to primary tumor, nephrectomy 4 weeks later. The patient's renal cell carcinoma had clear cell pathology. The repertoire was sequenced with immunoSEQ multiplex PCR; TCRdb's copy has only in-frame clones and lacks some. This table holds 150,000 or so clones, roughly 89% found once. The V call is TRBV7-2, the J call TRBJ1-2; a possible D gene is TRBD1 (5 bases). The sequencing here drew on blood, taken from a patient whose treatment included radiotherapy and nephrectomy. The clonotype comes from a woman between 50 and 59 years old with renal cell carcinoma. The CDR3 here is CASSIVGTPPSYTF. The CDR3 DNA reads as TGTGCCAGCAGCATTGTCGGGACCCCCCCAAGCTACACCTTC. Drawing the rest from reference TRBV7-2 and TRBJ1-2, the complete variable domain is GAGVSQSPSNKVTEKGKDVELRCDPISGHTALYWYRQSLGQGLEFLIYFQGNSAPDKSGLPSDRFSAERTGGSVSTLTIQRTQQEDSAVYLCASSIVGTPPSYTFGSGTRLTVV.